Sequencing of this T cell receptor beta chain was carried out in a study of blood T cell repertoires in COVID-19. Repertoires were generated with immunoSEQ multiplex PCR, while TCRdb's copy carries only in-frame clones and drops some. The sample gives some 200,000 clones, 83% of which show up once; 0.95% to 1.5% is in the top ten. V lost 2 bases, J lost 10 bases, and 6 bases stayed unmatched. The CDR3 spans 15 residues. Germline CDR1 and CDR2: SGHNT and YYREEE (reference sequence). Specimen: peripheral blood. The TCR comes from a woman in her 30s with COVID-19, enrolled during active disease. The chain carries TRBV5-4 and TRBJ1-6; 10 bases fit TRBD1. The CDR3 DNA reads TGTGCCAGCAGCTTAACCGGGACAGGGGTCTCACCCCTCCACTTT. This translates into CASSLTGTGVSPLHF.